The clone carrying this TCR beta chain was found many times. The target antigen is unknown. Patients were all untreated before their thyroid surgery. TCRdb recomputed clones from the PCR reads via MiXCR. The sample lists 45,000 to 65,000 clones; over 15% were seen once. This entry comes from a study of metastatic and nonmetastatic thyroid tumors. Study-wide context: It was across blood and tumor or nodule tissue from malignant and benign thyroid patients that repertoires were compared.

The CDR3 spans 16 residues. Per the germline V gene, CDR1 is LGHDT and CDR2 is YNNKEL (reference sequence). V lost 4 bases and J 1 base, leaving 16 bases between the germline ends. Findings of the study overall: It was reported that TCR beta diversity was significantly higher in malignant thyroid tumors than benign nodules, in blood and tumor.

The clonotype comes from a female donor with papillary thyroid cancer or a benign thyroid nodule (not recorded which). Some clones in this sample may be carry-over from other donors' samples. The sample consisted of blood. V usage is TRBV3-1 and J usage is TRBJ2-5; D is undetermined. The CDR3 region has the DNA TGTGCCAGCAGCCCGTCGGTAGGGTATACCCAAGAGACCCAGTACTTC. Its translation: CASSPSVGYTQETQYF.